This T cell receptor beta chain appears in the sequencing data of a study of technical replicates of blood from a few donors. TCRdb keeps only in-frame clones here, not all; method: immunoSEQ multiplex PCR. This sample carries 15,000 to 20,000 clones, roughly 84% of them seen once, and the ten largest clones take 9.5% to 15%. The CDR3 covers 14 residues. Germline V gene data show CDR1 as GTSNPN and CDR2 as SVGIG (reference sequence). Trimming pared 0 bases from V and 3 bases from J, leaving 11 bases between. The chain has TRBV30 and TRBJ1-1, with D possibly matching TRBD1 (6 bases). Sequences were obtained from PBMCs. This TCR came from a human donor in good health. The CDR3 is CAWSVGGKDTEAFF. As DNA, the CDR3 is TGTGCCTGGAGTGTTGGGGGCAAGGACACTGAAGCTTTCTTT.